This T cell receptor (beta chain) was retrieved from a study of technical replicates of blood from a few donors. V gave up 3 bases and J gave up 2 bases, with 11 bases separating them. The CDR3 totals 14 residues. Germline CDR1 and CDR2: MNHEY and SMNVEV (reference sequence). Libraries were prepared by immunoSEQ multiplex PCR; TCRdb keeps only in-frame clonotypes and omits some of them. The sample carries 60,000 to 65,000 clones, 75% to 90% recorded once. This TCR came from a human donor in good health. Some clones in this sample may be carry-over from other donors' samples. Sequenced material: PBMCs. V usage is TRBV27 and J usage is TRBJ2-7; D may be TRBD2 (5 bases). CDR3 loop: CASSLAGPTYEQYF. Here the CDR3 DNA reads TGTGCCAGCAGTTTGGCGGGCCCTACCTACGAGCAGTACTTC.